This TCR beta chain was observed in a study of patients and donors after allogeneic stem cell transplantation. A single record per CDR3 protein comes from TCRdb applying MiXCR to the RT-PCR reads. The table shows around 150,000 distinct CDR3 sequences, with about 32% occurring only once. This clonotype has a handful of counts. The CDR3 has 12 amino acids. Trimming cost V 0 bases and J 5 bases, with 4 bases left between them. The chain links TRBV12-3 or TRBV12-4 to TRBJ2-5; D remains ambiguous. The sequenced sample consisted of blood, either unsorted or a sorted T cell fraction (not recorded which). The TCR originated in a human donor who was either an allogeneic HSCT recipient or a stem cell or donor lymphocyte infusion donor (not recorded which). It is not recorded whose cells these are; they may come from a transplant donor. The CDR3 here is CASSLARETQYF. The CDR3 region has the DNA TGTGCCAGCAGTTTAGCGCGGGAGACCCAGTACTTC.